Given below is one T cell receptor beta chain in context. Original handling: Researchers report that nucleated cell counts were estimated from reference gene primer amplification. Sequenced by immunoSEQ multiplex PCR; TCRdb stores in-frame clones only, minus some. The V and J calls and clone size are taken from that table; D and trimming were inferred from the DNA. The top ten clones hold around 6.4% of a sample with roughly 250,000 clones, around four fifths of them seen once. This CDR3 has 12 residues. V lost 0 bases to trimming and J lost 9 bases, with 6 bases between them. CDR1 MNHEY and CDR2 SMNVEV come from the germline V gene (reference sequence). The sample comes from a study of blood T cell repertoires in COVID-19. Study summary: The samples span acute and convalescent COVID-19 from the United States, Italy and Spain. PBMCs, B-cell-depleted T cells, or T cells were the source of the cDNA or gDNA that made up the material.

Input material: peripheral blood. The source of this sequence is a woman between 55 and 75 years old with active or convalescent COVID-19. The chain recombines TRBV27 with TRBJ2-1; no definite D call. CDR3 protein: CASSLSPGEQFF. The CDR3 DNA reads TGTGCCAGCAGTTTATCGCCGGGTGAGCAGTTCTTC.